This is a list of T cell receptor beta chains from one sample in a study of OX40 agonist ivuxolimab in advanced cancers. Here immunoSEQ multiplex PCR was the method, and the copy in TCRdb shows in-frame clones only, minus some. The sample has fewer than 100,000 clones, 65% to 90% seen once. The material was CD4+ or CD8+ T cells sorted from blood, obtained in a trial of the OX40 agonist ivuxolimab. The receptors come from an adult with an advanced solid tumor such as melanoma, head and neck, liver or kidney cancer. Each CDR3 is given with its conserved first and last residue. The D gene is left open where the match is weak. Only some rows state a clone size, as once, few, many or a class for expanded clones.

>.|TRBV7-2|TRBJ1-2|.
TGTGCCAGCAGCTTAGATGGTGTCGGCTACACCTTC
CASSLDGVGYTF
>TRBD1|TRBV7-2|TRBJ1-6|.
TGTGCCAGCAGCACGGACAGGGCTCTATATAATTCACCCCTCCACTTT
CASSTDRALYNSPLHF
>.|TRBV5-1|TRBJ2-3|.
TGCGCCAGCAGCTTGGAAGGGGCGGACACGCAGTATTTT
CASSLEGADTQYF
>.|TRBV28|TRBJ1-2|.
TGTGCCAGCAGTCCCGCGGGGTATGGCTACACCTTC
CASSPAGYGYTF
>.|TRBV5-4|TRBJ2-5|.
TGTGCCAGCAGCTTGGCTGGGGGCACGAGAGAGACCCAGTACTTC
CASSLAGGTRETQYF
>.|TRBV25-1|TRBJ1-1|.
TGTGCCAGCACCCCGGGCCGATACACTGAAGCTTTCTTT
CASTPGRYTEAFF
>.|TRBV5-1|TRBJ1-2|.
TGCGCCAGCAGCTTTTCCGGGGAGGGCTATGGCTACACCTTC
CASSFSGEGYGYTF
>.|TRBV5-1|TRBJ1-2|.
TGCGCCAGCAGCCCCAATCTGGGGGGCGCGAATGGCTACACCTTC
CASSPNLGGANGYTF
>.|TRBV5-1|TRBJ1-3|.
TGCGCCAGCTCCCGGGTGGGAGATACAAGCTCTGGAAACACCATATATTTT
CASSRVGDTSSGNTIYF
>.|TRBV5-1|TRBJ1-1|.
TGCGCCAGCAGGTTTGGTAGTGGGCAGGAGAACACTGAAGCTTTCTTT
CASRFGSGQENTEAFF
>.|TRBV7-8|TRBJ1-3|.
TGTGCCAGCAGCTTGTTACAGGGTTTTGGAAACACCATATATTTT
CASSLLQGFGNTIYF
>TRBD2|TRBV4-2|TRBJ2-3|.
TGTGCCAGCAGCCAAGAGGTACAGCGGGGGGTTCTATCCACTAGCACAGATACGCAGTATTTT
CASSQEVQRGVLSTSTDTQYF
>.|TRBV2|TRBJ1-1|.
TGTGCCAGCAGGAAAGGGGCGTCCAACACTGAAGCTTTCTTT
CASRKGASNTEAFF
>.|TRBV6-5|TRBJ2-7|.
TGTGCCAGCAGTTACTCGTTGTCCTACGAGCAGTACTTC
CASSYSLSYEQYF
>TRBD2|TRBV5-4|TRBJ2-7|.
TGTGCCAGCAGCTTGAAGCGGGGGGTCCACTACGAGCAGTACTTC
CASSLKRGVHYEQYF
>.|TRBV9|TRBJ2-1|.
TGTGCCAGCAGCGAGGCGCCGGCCAGGGATCATGAGCAGTTCTTC
CASSEAPARDHEQFF
>.|TRBV19|TRBJ1-1|.
TGTGCCAGTAGTATAAGCGGGGGCGTTGGGACTGAAGCTTTCTTT
CASSISGGVGTEAFF
>TRBD1|TRBV30|TRBJ1-3|.
TGTGCCTGGAGTACTTTGAGGGACAGGGGGCGAATCCGGTCTGGAAACACCATATATTTT
CAWSTLRDRGRIRSGNTIYF
>.|TRBV4-2|TRBJ2-3|.
TGTGCCAGCAGCCCCCGGTCCGCAGATACGCAGTATTTT
CASSPRSADTQYF
>.|TRBV12-1|TRBJ2-1|.
.
CASSGVAGGTLGSYNEQFF
>.|TRBV28|TRBJ1-5|.
TGTGCCAGCAGCAGTTTAGCGCGGTGGGGACGCCCAGCCGGCCAGCCCCAGCATTTT
CASSSLARWGRPAGQPQHF
>.|TRBV7-2|TRBJ1-2|.
TGTGCCAGCAGCTTAGGGTCCTATGGCTACACCTTC
CASSLGSYGYTF
>TRBD1|TRBV13|TRBJ1-2|.
TGTGCCAGCAGCCCGGGACAGGGGGCCCTCTATGGCTACACCTTC
CASSPGQGALYGYTF
>.|TRBV7-6|TRBJ1-4|.
TGTGCCAGCAGCTCCCAATTGACAGCCGTAACTAATGAAAAACTGTTTTTT
CASSSQLTAVTNEKLFF
>.|TRBV5-6|TRBJ2-1|.
TGTGCCAGCAGCTTGGGCCGGGGCGTGAACAATGAGCAGTTCTTC
CASSLGRGVNNEQFF
>.|TRBV6-1|TRBJ2-5|few
TGTGCCAGCAGTGTGACGAAAGAGACCCAGTACTTC
CASSVTKETQYF
>TRBD1|TRBV28|TRBJ1-2|.
TGTGCCAGCAGACTCGCTTTGGGACAGGGGGTGGGTGGCTACACCTTC
CASRLALGQGVGGYTF
>.|TRBV28|TRBJ2-3|.
TGTGCCAGCGCCGCTACTCGTGCAGCAGATACGCAGTATTTT
CASAATRAADTQYF
>TRBD1|TRBV7-3|TRBJ2-3|.
TGTGCCAGCAGCTTAAGAGGGACAGAGAGCACAGATACGCAGTATTTT
CASSLRGTESTDTQYF
>TRBD2|TRBV2|TRBJ2-3|.
TGTGCCAGCAGAGTGGGACTAGCGGGGGCCGGGGGCACAGATACGCAGTATTTT
CASRVGLAGAGGTDTQYF
>.|TRBV6-1|TRBJ2-2|.
TGTGCCAGCAGTTGGGGACCCGGAGGGACCGGGGAGCTGTTTTTT
CASSWGPGGTGELFF
>TRBD1|TRBV2|TRBJ1-6|.
TGTGCCAGCAGGCAAGGGACAGGGGTGTCACCCCTCCACTTT
CASRQGTGVSPLHF
>TRBD1|TRBV6-1|TRBJ1-6|.
TGTGCCAGCAGTGCGGGACAGGTGGATTCACCCCTCCACTTT
CASSAGQVDSPLHF
>.|TRBV10-1|TRBJ1-1|few
TGCGCCAGCAGCTCGAATAGGGACACTGAAGCTTTCTTT
CASSSNRDTEAFF
>.|TRBV7-8|TRBJ2-3|.
TGTGCCAGCAGCTATAAACCGGGACCCGGGGCAACAGATACGCAGTATTTT
CASSYKPGPGATDTQYF
>.|TRBV5-1|TRBJ2-3|.
TGCGCCAGCAGCTTGGTAGCAGACTCCAGCACAGATACGCAGTATTTT
CASSLVADSSTDTQYF
>.|TRBV28|TRBJ2-5|.
TGTGCCAGCAGCCAACCCGGGACAATAGGGGGGACCCAGTACTTC
CASSQPGTIGGTQYF
>.|TRBV4-2|TRBJ2-7|.
TGTGCCAGCAGCCAAGATTTACAGTCCTACGAGCAGTACTTC
CASSQDLQSYEQYF